A single sample is the source of the 32 T cell receptor beta chains below, sequenced in a study of blood T cell repertoires in COVID-19. Assay: immunoSEQ multiplex PCR; the TCRdb copy retains only in-frame clones and omits some. The sample contains 250,000 to 400,000 clones, almost 90% of which appear only once. Sequencing was performed on peripheral blood. These TCRs come from a woman younger than 45 with COVID-19, enrolled during active disease.

The chain uses TRBV29-1 and TRBJ1-1; D gene uncertain. Germline values: CDR1 SQVTM, CDR2 ANQGSEA. V dropped 5 bases and J dropped 1 base, with 17 bases sitting between them. The CDR3 totals 15 residues. CDR3 loop: CSVSSDAAGNTEAFF. The CDR3 DNA is TGCAGCGTTTCCTCCGACGCGGCCGGGAACACTGAAGCTTTCTTT.

The chain couples TRBV15 to TRBJ1-1; D gene unclear. The ends were cut back, 1 base at V and 0 bases at J, with 3 bases in the middle. The length of the CDR3 is 13 residues. Germline lookup yields CDR1 LNHNV and CDR2 YYDKDF (reference sequence). As DNA, the CDR3 is TGTGCCACCAGCAGAGGAGTGAACACTGAAGCTTTCTTT. Translation: CATSRGVNTEAFF.

V gene TRBV5-4 combines with J gene TRBJ1-2; D remains unclear. Germline V CDR1 and CDR2: SGHNT, YYREEE (reference sequence). Trimming left V 0 bases short and J 4 bases short, with 7 bases between. The CDR3 is 13 residues long. CDR3: CASSLGESYGYTF. The CDR3 coding sequence is TGTGCCAGCAGCTTGGGGGAGAGCTATGGCTACACCTTC.

The sample holds a few counts of this clone. The chain joins TRBV11-2 to TRBJ2-1, with a weak D call TRBD1 (5 bases). The CDR3 is made up of 14 amino acids. V was trimmed by 1 base and J by 4 bases, leaving 8 bases between them. Germline lookup yields CDR1 SGHAT and CDR2 FQNNGV. This chain's CDR3 is CASSLGGRYNEQFF. For the CDR3, the DNA is TGTGCCAGCAGCTTAGGGGGCAGGTACAATGAGCAGTTCTTC.

The chain links TRBV6-5 to TRBJ2-7, with D perhaps TRBD1 (6 bases). Trimming removed 4 bases from V and 4 bases from J, with 17 bases in between. Germline V lookup: CDR1 MNHEY, CDR2 SVGAGI. The CDR3 loop spans 15 amino acids. The CDR3 here is CASSSDRDTLYEQYF. The CDR3, as DNA: TGTGCCAGCAGTTCGGACCGGGACACCTTGTACGAGCAGTACTTC.

The rearrangement links TRBV28 to TRBJ1-2; the D gene is possibly TRBD1 (6 bases). Trimming left V 2 bases short and J 5 bases short, with 9 bases between. In germline, CDR1 is MDHEN, CDR2 SYDVKM. This CDR3 contains 13 residues. CDR3 nucleotides: TGTGCCAGCAGTTTACGGGGGGCTTATGGCTACACCTTC. Its translation: CASSLRGAYGYTF.

CDR3: CASSLYGTGEVGQPQHF. CDR3 DNA: TGTGCCAGCAGTTTATACGGGACAGGGGAAGTTGGTCAGCCCCAGCATTTT. The rearrangement links TRBV27 to TRBJ1-5, with 10 bases lining up with TRBD1. Germline CDR1 reads MNHEY; CDR2 reads SMNVEV (reference sequence). This CDR3 is 17 amino acids long. Trimming took 1 base from V and 6 from J; bases not matched to a gene: 9.

The genes are TRBV19 and TRBJ2-1, with D uncertain. The V gene's germline CDR1 is LNHDA and CDR2 SQIVND (reference sequence). V lost 7 bases, J lost 8 bases, and 9 bases lay in between. The CDR3 totals 11 residues. CDR3 residues: CASTLGHEQFF. In DNA, the CDR3 is TGTGCCAGTACCCTGGGCCATGAGCAGTTCTTC.

CDR3: CSVGASTDTQYF. In DNA form, the CDR3 reads TGCAGCGTTGGGGCCAGCACAGATACGCAGTATTTT. The V call is TRBV29-1, the J call TRBJ2-3; no reliable D call. CDR1 is SQVTM, CDR2 ANQGSEA, per germline. CDR3 length: 12 amino acids. V was shortened by 4 bases and J by 0 bases, with 5 bases between the two germline ends.

This clone was recorded once. The chain couples TRBV7-9 to TRBJ1-3; D ambiguous. Germline V CDR1 and CDR2: SEHNR, FQNEAQ (reference sequence). CDR3 size: 16 residues. Trimming stripped 3 bases from V and 0 bases from J, with 12 bases between. CDR3: CASSFGFEDSGNTIYF. Written as DNA, the CDR3 is TGTGCCAGCAGCTTCGGTTTCGAGGACTCTGGAAACACCATATATTTT.

The genes are TRBV15 and TRBJ2-7, with 9 bases fitting TRBD2. V was pared by 0 bases and J by 1 base, with 13 bases of the junction left unmatched. Germline values: CDR1 LNHNV, CDR2 YYDKDF (reference sequence). The length of the CDR3 is 19 residues. The CDR3 nucleotides are TGTGCCACCAGCAGAGAGGGTGCGGGAGGGCTTGGTGGATCCTACGAGCAGTACTTC. Its protein is CATSREGAGGLGGSYEQYF.

The V gene is TRBV5-1, the J gene TRBJ1-2, with D perhaps TRBD1 (6 bases). Trimming pared 3 bases from V and 5 bases from J, leaving 14 bases between. CDR1 is SGHRS, CDR2 YFSETQ, per germline. This CDR3 contains 14 residues. CDR3 sequence (DNA): TGCGCCAGCAGCTATTCAGGGGAAACGTATGGCTACACCTTC. It codes for CASSYSGETYGYTF.

This clone was recorded once. The chain is built from TRBV10-1 and TRBJ1-1; D not certain. V shed 5 bases and J shed 1 base, with 8 bases lying between them. CDR1 WNHNN and CDR2 SYGVQD come from the germline V gene (reference sequence). The CDR3 is 13 amino acids. This chain's CDR3 is CASSMTANTEAFF. The CDR3, as DNA: TGCGCCAGCAGTATGACTGCGAACACTGAAGCTTTCTTT.

V and J are TRBV29-1 and TRBJ1-3, with 7 bases lining up with TRBD1. CDR3 length equals 15 residues. V lost 3 bases, J lost 5 bases, and 10 bases stayed unmatched. Looked up from germline, CDR1 is SQVTM and CDR2 is ANQGSEA. In DNA form, the CDR3 reads TGCAGCGTTGAGTGGGGGGACAGAAGTAGAAACACCATATATTTT. Its protein is CSVEWGDRSRNTIYF. Filled out from reference TRBV29-1 and TRBJ1-3, the complete variable domain reads SAVISQKPSRDICQRGTSLTIQCQVDSQVTMMFWYRQQPGQSLTLIATANQGSEATYESGFVIDKFPISRPNLTFSTLTVSNMSPEDSSIYLCSVEWGDRSRNTIYFGEGSWLTVV.

This clone was found a few times. Other DNA sequences in the sample encode the same CDR3. The V gene is TRBV7-2, the J gene TRBJ2-7; 8 nucleotides align to TRBD2. The CDR3 is made up of 16 amino acids. CDR1 is SGHTA, CDR2 FQGNSA, per germline. J was trimmed by 0 bases and V by 5 bases; bases with no gene match: 9. The CDR3 sequence is CASSLRAGGSSYEQYF. Written as DNA, the CDR3 is TGTGCCAGCAGCCTTAGGGCGGGAGGAAGCTCCTACGAGCAGTACTTC.

V gene TRBV2 combines with J gene TRBJ1-1; no reliable D call. The CDR3 has 13 amino acids. The germline V and J ends were trimmed by 7 bases and 1 base, with 10 bases remaining between them. Germline V CDR1 and CDR2: SNHLY, FYNNEI. The CDR3, as DNA: TGTGCCAGCACTTCCGGGGAGAACACTGAAGCTTTCTTT. Protein: CASTSGENTEAFF.

The chain joins TRBV4-2 to TRBJ1-1; tentatively, D is TRBD1 (6 bases). V lost 4 bases to trimming and J lost 4 bases, with 16 bases between them. The germline CDR1 and CDR2 sequences are LGHNA and YNFKEQ. The CDR3 runs 15 residues. This chain's CDR3 is CASSLYPGEGTEAFF. CDR3 sequence (DNA): TGTGCCAGCAGCCTCTATCCAGGGGAGGGCACTGAAGCTTTCTTT.

The V gene is TRBV6-4, the J gene TRBJ1-5; unclear D gene. Looked up from germline, CDR1 is MRHNA and CDR2 is SNTAGT. This CDR3 is 15 amino acids long. Trimming removed 7 bases from V and 2 bases from J, with 15 bases in between. CDR3 bases: TGTGCCAGCATCCATCCCCGGGTCGGCAATCAGCCCCAGCATTTT. Translated, it gives CASIHPRVGNQPQHF.

This clone appeared once. The rearrangement joins TRBV3-1 (or the pseudogene TRBV3-2) to TRBJ1-5; D may be TRBD1 (6 bases). V was pared by 7 bases and J by 2 bases, with 9 bases between. Germline assignment: CDR1 LGHDT and CDR2 YNNKEL (reference sequence). The CDR3 length is 13 residues. The CDR3: CASTAGGNQPQHF. The CDR3 DNA follows: TGTGCCAGCACCGCAGGGGGCAATCAGCCCCAGCATTTT.

The V and J genes are TRBV27 and TRBJ2-2, with 8 bases lining up with TRBD2. V dropped 7 bases and J dropped 7; count of bases not matched to a gene: 11. The CDR3 consists of 15 residues. CDR1 is MNHEY and CDR2 is SMNVEV in the germline V gene (reference sequence). CDR3 sequence (DNA): TGTGCCAGCACCCTATTCGCGGGAGGAATCGGGGAGCTGTTTTTT. The encoded protein is CASTLFAGGIGELFF.

The chain uses TRBV6-6 and TRBJ1-5, with 8 bases fitting TRBD1. Germline loops: CDR1 MNHNY, CDR2 SVGAGI (reference sequence). Trimming cost V 6 bases and J 3 bases; bases outside gene matches: 7. This CDR3 is 15 amino acids long. The CDR3 loop reads CASSFRTGNNQPQHF. CDR3 sequence (DNA): TGTGCCAGCAGCTTTAGGACAGGGAACAATCAGCCCCAGCATTTT.

This chain uses TRBV7-8 with TRBJ2-1; 12 positions agree with TRBD2. The germline V gene has CDR1 SGHVS and CDR2 FQNEAQ. V trimming: 5 bases; J trimming: 2 bases; junction bases outside the gene matches: 10. This CDR3 contains 18 residues. CDR3 region: CASSPGLAGSGAYNEQFF. In DNA, the CDR3 is TGTGCCAGCAGCCCCGGACTAGCGGGGAGCGGGGCCTACAATGAGCAGTTCTTC.

The J gene is TRBJ2-7, the V gene TRBV5-6; tentative D call: TRBD1 (6 bases). Germline V gene lookup returns CDR1 SGHDT and CDR2 YYEEEE. This CDR3 region has 13 residues. Trimming shortened V by 4 bases and J by 3 bases, and 11 bases separated the two germline ends. The CDR3 spells CASSAGQSYEQYF. DNA for the CDR3: TGTGCCAGCAGCGCTGGACAGAGCTACGAGCAGTACTTC.

J is TRBJ2-3 and V is TRBV9; 8 positions agree with TRBD1. The germline gives CDR1 SGDLS, CDR2 YYNGEE. V trimming: 3 bases; J trimming: 3 bases; junction bases outside the gene matches: 3. CDR3 length: 14 residues. CDR3 protein: CASSAYRGTDTQYF. The DNA of the CDR3 is TGTGCCAGCAGCGCGTACAGGGGGACAGATACGCAGTATTTT.

CDR3 loop: CASSLIQGGEANYGYTF. The CDR3, as DNA: TGCGCCAGCAGCTTGATTCAGGGTGGGGAAGCTAACTATGGCTACACCTTC. This rearrangement joins TRBV5-1 to TRBJ1-2, with D perhaps matching TRBD1 (5 bases). Germline V gene sequence: CDR1 SGHRS, CDR2 YFSETQ. V was shortened by 1 base and J by 0 bases, with 16 bases between the two germline ends. CDR3 length: 17 amino acids. The variable domain in full, completed from reference TRBV5-1 and TRBJ1-2, reads KAGVTQTPRYLIKTRGQQVTLSCSPISGHRSVSWYQQTPGQGLQFLFEYFSETQRNKGNFPGRFSGRQFSNSRSEMNVSTLELGDSALYLCASSLIQGGEANYGYTFGSGTRLTVV.

The chain recombines TRBV5-1 with TRBJ2-5; 10 bases agree with TRBD2. Germline V lookup: CDR1 SGHRS, CDR2 YFSETQ. The CDR3 is 14 residues long. Trimming cost V 4 bases and J 3 bases; bases outside gene matches: 3. CDR3 loop: CASSILAGEETQYF. The CDR3 DNA follows: TGCGCCAGCAGCATTCTAGCGGGAGAAGAGACCCAGTACTTC.

V gene TRBV7-9 combines with J gene TRBJ1-4; 8 bases map to TRBD1. The J segment lost 8 bases and the V segment lost 5 bases, leaving 13 bases of the junction unmatched. The germline V gene encodes CDR1 SEHNR and CDR2 FQNEAQ (reference sequence). The CDR3 is 16 amino acids. CDR3 in amino acids: CASSPRTTGVREKLFF. The CDR3 coding sequence is TGTGCCAGCAGCCCCCGGACGACAGGGGTACGCGAAAAACTGTTTTTT. The whole variable domain, remainder taken from reference TRBV7-9 and TRBJ1-4, is DTGVSQNPRHKITKRGQNVTFRCDPISEHNRLYWYRQTLGQGPEFLTYFQNEAQLEKSRLLSDRFSAERPKGSFSTLEIQRTEQGDSAMYLCASSPRTTGVREKLFFGSGTQLSVL.

The chain combines TRBV24-1 with TRBJ2-2, with D possibly matching TRBD1 (7 bases). CDR1 and CDR2 (germline): KGHDR, SFDVKD. This CDR3 region has 16 residues. The V end was cut by 2 bases, the J end by 3 bases, with 12 bases between. Here the CDR3 DNA reads TGTGCCACCAGTGATTGGACAGGCGGGGACACCGGGGAGCTGTTTTTT. It codes for CATSDWTGGDTGELFF.

This clone appeared a few times. The rearrangement uses TRBV7-9 and TRBJ1-1, with D possibly matching TRBD1 (6 bases). Per the germline V gene, CDR1 is SEHNR and CDR2 is FQNEAQ (reference sequence). Trimming took off 0 bases at V and 0 bases at J, with 20 bases between the two ends. CDR3 length: 19 amino acids. The DNA for the CDR3 is TGTGCCAGCAGCTTAGCGAAGATCGGTCAGGGGCCGGTGAACACTGAAGCTTTCTTT. Amino acid sequence: CASSLAKIGQGPVNTEAFF.

The rearrangement uses TRBV13 and TRBJ1-1; 9 positions match TRBD1. Trimming took 5 bases from V and 10 from J; bases not matched to a gene: 8. Germline V CDR1 and CDR2: PRHDT, FYEKMQ (reference sequence). CDR3 length: 13 residues. The CDR3 loop reads CASSQDRGLAAFF. CDR3 coding DNA: TGTGCCAGCAGCCAGGACAGGGGCCTTGCAGCTTTCTTT.

J is TRBJ1-1 and V is TRBV19, with D perhaps matching TRBD1 (6 bases). Looked up from germline, CDR1 is LNHDA and CDR2 is SQIVND (reference sequence). V was clipped by 8 bases and J by 4 bases, with 23 bases between them. This CDR3 has 16 residues. The CDR3 region is CASVLQGSPRGTEAFF. The CDR3, as DNA: TGTGCCAGTGTATTGCAGGGGTCGCCTCGAGGCACTGAAGCTTTCTTT.

CDR3 loop: CASRQTGYNSPLHF. The CDR3 DNA sequence: TGTGCCAGCAGGCAGACAGGCTATAATTCACCCCTCCACTTT. The chain couples TRBV11-2 to TRBJ1-6; D possibly corresponds to TRBD1 (6 bases). Germline lookup yields CDR1 SGHAT and CDR2 FQNNGV. V was trimmed by 6 bases and J by 3 bases, leaving 9 bases between them. CDR3 length equals 14 residues.